This entry lists 11 T cell receptor beta chains sequenced from one sample in a study of graft-versus-host responses after intestinal transplantation. No antigen has been identified for these receptors. The data were produced by immunoSEQ multiplex PCR, yet TCRdb's version contains in-frame clones alone and is incomplete. The repertoire holds some 140,000 clones, with around nine tenths as singletons. This sample comprised unstimulated CD4+ T cells sorted from spleen or lymph node cells, obtained before intestinal transplant. These receptor sequences come from a human donor who received an intestinal transplant.

The genes are TRBV19 and TRBJ2-1; D possibly corresponds to TRBD2 (5 bases). CDR3 length: 11 residues. Trimming took off 5 bases at V and 8 bases at J, with 7 bases between the two ends. Germline-derived CDR1 and CDR2 are LNHDA and SQIVND (reference sequence). The CDR3 region is CASSSGDEQFF. The CDR3 bases are TGTGCCAGTAGTTCCGGGGATGAGCAGTTCTTC.

The chain has TRBV6-6 and TRBJ2-7; tentatively, D is TRBD2 (7 bases). The CDR3 is 14 amino acids. V gave up 8 bases and J gave up 1 base, with 15 bases separating them. In germline, CDR1 is MNHNY, CDR2 SVGAGI (reference sequence). This CDR3 is CASFGGHESYEQYF. DNA for the CDR3: TGTGCCAGCTTCGGGGGGCACGAATCCTACGAGCAGTACTTC.

The chain combines TRBV5-4 with TRBJ1-1, with 8 bases that match TRBD1. The V segment lost 2 bases and the J segment 4 bases; nucleotides outside the gene matches: 1. There are 13 residues in the CDR3. Germline lookup yields CDR1 SGHNT and CDR2 YYREEE (reference sequence). CDR3: CASSLQGGTEAFF. Here the CDR3 DNA reads TGTGCCAGCAGCTTACAGGGGGGCACTGAAGCTTTCTTT. Complete variable domain (other parts from reference TRBV5-4 and TRBJ1-1): ETGVTQSPTHLIKTRGQQVTLRCSSQSGHNTVSWYQQALGQGPQFIFQYYREEENGRGNFPPRFSGLQFPNYSSELNVNALELDDSALYLCASSLQGGTEAFFGQGTRLTVV.

The rearrangement joins TRBV5-1 to TRBJ2-2, with D hard to call. The CDR3 covers 15 residues. Trimming left V 4 bases short and J 3 bases short, with 13 bases between. CDR1 and CDR2 (germline): SGHRS, YFSETQ. The CDR3 sequence: CASSVSLPYTGELFF. CDR3 sequence (DNA): TGCGCCAGCAGCGTCAGCTTACCTTACACCGGGGAGCTGTTTTTT.

The CDR3 DNA follows: TGTGCCAGCAGTATGGACGAATTTTACGAGCAGTACTTC. It yields the protein CASSMDEFYEQYF. The chain couples TRBV7-9 to TRBJ2-7; D is unresolved. The V end lost 6 bases, the J end lost 4 bases, and 13 bases lay between the germline ends. This CDR3 is built from 13 residues. Germline lookup yields CDR1 SEHNR and CDR2 FQNEAQ (reference sequence).

The rearrangement links TRBV11-2 to TRBJ1-2; no firm D call. Germline CDR1 is SGHAT and CDR2 is FQNNGV. The V gene lost 2 bases and the J gene lost 6 bases, with 10 bases spanning the gap. The CDR3 spans 13 residues. The CDR3 nucleotides are TGTGCCAGCAGCTTATCGGGAGTCGATGGCTACACCTTC. Translation gives CASSLSGVDGYTF.

The chain couples TRBV6-1 to TRBJ2-2; no clear D gene. Trimming took 6 bases from V and 8 from J, leaving 7 bases between them. Germline V gene sequence: CDR1 MNHNS, CDR2 SASEGT. The CDR3 extends over 11 amino acids. The CDR3 coding sequence is TGTGCCAGCAGGCTACAGGGGGAGCTGTTTTTT. This encodes CASRLQGELFF.

The chain combines TRBV25-1 with TRBJ2-7, with 8 bases matching TRBD1. The length of the CDR3 is 16 residues. V lost 3 bases and J lost 2; bases outside the gene matches: 9. Germline loops: CDR1 MGHDK, CDR2 SYGVNS. The CDR3: CASSDLRTGRAYEQYF. The CDR3 DNA reads as TGTGCCAGCAGTGATCTCAGGACAGGGCGGGCCTACGAGCAGTACTTC.

V and J are TRBV7-9 and TRBJ2-5; 8 bases match TRBD1. J was trimmed by 5 bases and V by 1 base; bases with no gene match: 9. The CDR3 covers 16 residues. Per the germline V gene, CDR1 is SEHNR and CDR2 is FQNEAQ (reference sequence). The CDR3: CASSLGDRGLRETQYF. For the CDR3, the DNA is TGTGCCAGCAGCTTAGGAGACAGGGGATTGCGGGAGACCCAGTACTTC.

V gene TRBV2 combines with J gene TRBJ2-7; 12 bases line up with TRBD2. The CDR3 consists of 17 residues. Germline CDR1 and CDR2: SNHLY and FYNNEI. V lost 4 bases to trimming and J lost 1 base; unmatched junction nucleotides: 8. As DNA, the CDR3 is TGTGCCAGCAGTGTGGGACTAGCGGGCAGTTTATCCTACGAGCAGTACTTC. Protein sequence: CASSVGLAGSLSYEQYF.

This clone showed up just once. The V gene is TRBV4-1, the J gene TRBJ1-6; D might be TRBD1 (5 bases). Trimming cost V 0 bases and J 5 bases, with 11 bases left between them. CDR1 and CDR2 (germline): MGHRA, YSYEKL. CDR3 length: 16 residues. The CDR3 here is CASSQDGGINNSPLHF. The CDR3 coding sequence is TGCGCCAGCAGCCAAGATGGGGGGATAAATAATTCACCCCTCCACTTT.